Sequencing of this TCR beta chain was carried out in a study of T cell responses to AZD1222 COVID-19 vaccine. Profiled with immunoSEQ multiplex PCR; TCRdb holds only in-frame clones, not every one. The sample has around 86,000 clones, 90% seen once. Study-level results: The study identified only six AZD1222 recipients as seropositive at baseline. Two AZD1222 doses significantly raised spike-specific TCR breadth and depth over controls. Reportedly, nearly half of unique spike TCRs recognized epitopes outside B.1.351/B.1.1.7 mutations.

A remark on this clone: As yet, its antigen is unknown.

The V end lost 5 bases, the J end lost 3 bases, and 11 bases lay between the germline ends. The germline gives CDR1 SGHTA, CDR2 FQGNSA. The CDR3 spans 15 residues. The sequencing used peripheral blood, collected on day 0 of AZD1222 vaccination. V is TRBV7-2 and J is TRBJ1-6; D is ambiguous. The source is an adult in good health. The CDR3 protein is CASSTRPNYNSPLHF. The CDR3 coding sequence is TGTGCCAGCAGCACTAGACCCAACTATAATTCACCCCTCCACTTT.